The rows below give T cell receptor beta chains drawn from one sample of a study of blood T cell repertoires in COVID-19. The method was immunoSEQ multiplex PCR; TCRdb's version includes in-frame clones alone and lacks a portion of them. The sample includes roughly 500,000 clones, roughly 90% of them seen just once. Sequenced sample: PBMCs or T cells enriched from blood (not recorded which). These receptors were obtained from a woman between 40 and 50 years old who had recovered from COVID-19. CDR3s include the opening cysteine and the closing phenylalanine or tryptophan. The D gene is left open where the match is weak. For some rows the clone size is stated as once, few or many, or as a class when expanded; others skip it.

v_call	j_call	clone_size	d_call	cdr3_nt	cdr3_aa
TRBV18	TRBJ1-1	.	.	TGTGCCAGCTCACCAAGTTCCCGGGATGCTTTCTTT	CASSPSSRDAFF
TRBV6-6	TRBJ1-2	.	.	TGTGCCAGCAGCAGTGCAGGGGTGGGCTACACCTTC	CASSSAGVGYTF
TRBV7-2	TRBJ1-6	.	.	TGTGCCAGCAGCTCCAACAGGGCCTCAGGATCACCCCTCCACTTT	CASSSNRASGSPLHF
TRBV10-3	TRBJ2-7	once	TRBD1	TGTGCCATTCGACAGGGATCCTACGAGCAGTACTTC	CAIRQGSYEQYF
TRBV6-5	TRBJ2-7	once	TRBD1	TGTGCCAGCAGTTACTGGGTGACAGGGATATACGAGCAGTACTTC	CASSYWVTGIYEQYF
TRBV2	TRBJ1-6	.	.	TGTGCCAGCAGTGAAAATGAGGGGAGGAATTCACCCCTCCACTTT	CASSENEGRNSPLHF
TRBV2	TRBJ1-6	.	TRBD1	TGTGCCAGCAAAGAACGGACAGGGTATAATTCACCCCTCCACTTT	CASKERTGYNSPLHF
TRBV4-1	TRBJ2-7	.	TRBD2	TGCGCCAGCAGCCAAGAGGGGGGGGTCTCCTACGAGCAGTACTTC	CASSQEGGVSYEQYF
TRBV11-2	TRBJ1-5	.	.	TGTGCCAGCAGCCTCGCGGGGGGCAATCAGCCCCAGCATTTT	CASSLAGGNQPQHF
TRBV29-1	TRBJ1-2	.	.	TGCAGCGTGGAGTATGGCTACACCTTC	CSVEYGYTF
TRBV30	TRBJ1-6	.	TRBD1	TGTGCCTGGAGTGTCGTAGGACAGGAGAATTCACCCCTCCACTTT	CAWSVVGQENSPLHF
TRBV5-1	TRBJ1-1	.	TRBD1	TGCGCCAGCAGCACCAGACAGGGTACGGCTACTGAAGCTTTCTTT	CASSTRQGTATEAFF
TRBV10-3	TRBJ2-3	.	.	TGTGCCATCAGTGAAGGGGCAGGACTACCGCAGTATTTT	CAISEGAGLPQYF
TRBV5-1	TRBJ2-3	.	.	TGCGCCAGCAGCTTAGAGCAGGGGTATACAGATACGCAGTATTTT	CASSLEQGYTDTQYF
TRBV12-5	TRBJ1-3	few	.	TGTGCTAGTGCTAACCGACCCAGGGCAGTCTCTGGAAACACCATATATTTT	CASANRPRAVSGNTIYF
TRBV12-3/TRBV12-4	TRBJ1-2	.	.	TGTGCCAGCTCTCGGGCGGGAGGCTACACCTTC	CASSRAGGYTF
TRBV18	TRBJ1-4	.	.	TGTGCCAGCTCACCAAGTCGAGCAACTAATGAAAAACTGTTTTTT	CASSPSRATNEKLFF
TRBV6-5	TRBJ1-4	.	TRBD1	TGTGCCAGCAGGTCGGACAGGGCGTCTAATGAAAAACTGTTTTTT	CASRSDRASNEKLFF
TRBV7-9	TRBJ1-2	.	.	TGTGCCAGCAGCTCCGGGGGTCTTAGCTATGGCTACACCTTC	CASSSGGLSYGYTF
TRBV3-1/TRBV3-2	TRBJ2-5	few	TRBD1	TGTGCCAGCAGCCAATTGACAGGGGCGGGAGAGACCCAGTACTTC	CASSQLTGAGETQYF
TRBV12-5	TRBJ1-1	.	.	TGTGCTAGTGGTTTAGTCTTCATCGGGACATCTGAAGCTTTCTTT	CASGLVFIGTSEAFF
TRBV11-2	TRBJ1-4	few	TRBD1	TGTGCCAGCAGCTTTTTGTTGGGACAGCTTAATGAAAAACTGTTTTTT	CASSFLLGQLNEKLFF
TRBV28	TRBJ1-5	.	.	TGTGCCACTAGGGAGGGGGGTAGCAATCAGCCCCAGCATTTT	CATREGGSNQPQHF
TRBV7-9	TRBJ2-2	few	.	TGTGCCAGCAGCTCCCCCCTCAGCGGGAACACCGGGGAGCTGTTTTTT	CASSSPLSGNTGELFF
TRBV4-1	TRBJ2-2	.	TRBD2	TGCGCCAGCAGCCAAGACACTAGCGGGAACACCGGGGAGCTGTTTTTT	CASSQDTSGNTGELFF
TRBV18	TRBJ1-1	.	.	TGTGCCAGCTCACCACCGTCCGGACAGCTTGAAGCTTTCTTT	CASSPPSGQLEAFF
TRBV7-8	TRBJ2-5	.	.	TGTGCCAGCAGCTTAGGAGTTGGTTACTATCAAGAGACCCAGTACTTC	CASSLGVGYYQETQYF
TRBV7-9	TRBJ1-2	once	.	TGTGCCAGCAGCACTAATGGCTACACCTTC	CASSTNGYTF
TRBV6-5	TRBJ1-2	.	.	TGTGCCAGCAGCCAGACTGTTAACTATGGCTACACCTTC	CASSQTVNYGYTF
TRBV6-2/TRBV6-3	TRBJ2-7	.	TRBD1	TGTGCCAGCAGTCGCCCAGCTCCTCCGGGACAGAGCTACGAGCAGTACTTC	CASSRPAPPGQSYEQYF
TRBV6-5	TRBJ1-6	once	.	TGTGCCAGCAGGGGATCACAGGGCCATAATTCACCCCTCCACTTT	CASRGSQGHNSPLHF
TRBV5-1	TRBJ2-7	.	TRBD1	TGCGCCAGTAACTCCGGGACAGGTAAATACGAGCAGTACTTC	CASNSGTGKYEQYF
TRBV12-3/TRBV12-4	TRBJ1-2	.	.	TGTGCCAGCAGTTTAGTGGGGCGAGATGGCTACACCTTC	CASSLVGRDGYTF
TRBV5-1	TRBJ1-1	.	TRBD1	TGCGCCAGCAGCCCCGCCCGGACAGGGGGCGACACTGAAGCTTTCTTT	CASSPARTGGDTEAFF
TRBV14	TRBJ2-1	.	.	TGTGCCAGCAGCCAGGAAACAGGGCACAATGAGCAGTTCTTC	CASSQETGHNEQFF
TRBV28	TRBJ1-3	.	.	TGTGCCAGCAGTTTAACATACTCTGGAAACACCATATATTTT	CASSLTYSGNTIYF
TRBV10-2	TRBJ2-7	.	.	TGCGCCAGCGGGGAGGGGGGTTTCTCCTACGAGCAGTACTTC	CASGEGGFSYEQYF
TRBV6-2/TRBV6-3	TRBJ2-7	.	.	TGTGCCAGCAGTTACATTCGGGAGCAGTACTTC	CASSYIREQYF
TRBV19	TRBJ2-3	.	TRBD1	TGTGCCAGTAGTTGGCGACAGGGTGCTAGCACAGATACGCAGTATTTT	CASSWRQGASTDTQYF
TRBV7-8	TRBJ2-1	.	TRBD1	TGTGCCAGCAGGTTGGACAGGGGGCACTATGAGCAGTTCTTC	CASRLDRGHYEQFF
TRBV5-4	TRBJ2-7	few	TRBD2	TGTGCCAGCAGCAACCCTAGCGGAATCTCCTACGAGCAGTACTTC	CASSNPSGISYEQYF
TRBV7-9	TRBJ1-5	.	.	TGTGCCAGCAGCTTCTACAATCAGCCCCAGCATTTT	CASSFYNQPQHF
TRBV12-5	TRBJ1-1	.	.	TGTGCTAGCGATTTCGGACTCTCTGGAGGGGAAGCTTTCTTT	CASDFGLSGGEAFF
TRBV19	TRBJ1-3	.	.	TGTGCCAGTAGTGCATCCGGGACACCTGGAAACACCATATATTTT	CASSASGTPGNTIYF
TRBV19	TRBJ1-1	few	TRBD1	TGTGCCAGTAGAGACAGGGGAGGGAACACTGAAGCTTTCTTT	CASRDRGGNTEAFF
TRBV18	TRBJ2-1	.	.	TGTGCCAGCTCGCAACTACCCTCAGGGGCCGACGTATACAATGAGCAGTTCTTC	CASSQLPSGADVYNEQFF
TRBV6-4	TRBJ2-7	.	.	TGTGCCAGCAGCTACAACGTGGGCGCCGAGCAGTACTTC	CASSYNVGAEQYF
TRBV7-2	TRBJ1-1	.	TRBD1	TGTGCCAGCAGCTTAACAGGGGGTAGGAGTGAAGCTTTCTTT	CASSLTGGRSEAFF
TRBV27	TRBJ2-5	.	TRBD1	TGTGCCAGCAGTACGCACACAGGGGTGATCCAAGAGACCCAGTACTTC	CASSTHTGVIQETQYF
TRBV5-1	TRBJ1-1	.	TRBD1	TGCGCCAGCAGCTTGGGGACAGGGGGCGCTGGGAACACTGAAGCTTTCTTT	CASSLGTGGAGNTEAFF
TRBV6-5	TRBJ2-2	.	TRBD1	TGTGCCAGCAGTTACGACAGGGAAAGCACCGGGGAGCTGTTTTTT	CASSYDRESTGELFF
TRBV4-3	TRBJ1-1	.	TRBD1	TGCGCCAGCAGCCGGAGGACAGGGGGAACTGAAGCTTTCTTT	CASSRRTGGTEAFF
TRBV19	TRBJ1-3	.	.	TGTGCCAGTAGCCGCCGCGGCTCTGGAAACACCATATATTTT	CASSRRGSGNTIYF
TRBV28	TRBJ1-5	.	.	TGTGCCAGCAGTTTATTAGCGGGGTTTCAGCCCCAGCATTTT	CASSLLAGFQPQHF